Ten or more counts support the clone carrying this T cell receptor beta chain. What it recognizes is unknown. This CDR3 region has 14 residues. Germline CDR1 reads DFQATT; CDR2 reads SNEGSKA (reference sequence). The V end was cut by 6 bases, the J end by 5 bases, with 17 bases between. The iRepertoire nested amplicon-rescue multiplex PCR amplified TCR alpha and beta CDR3s from RNA. In TCRdb, the multiplex PCR reads were re-called with MiXCR into one record per CDR3 protein. The sample holds 300,000 to 450,000 distinct CDR3 sequences, about two fifths seen once. This sample is drawn from a study of glioma-infiltrating T cells. Study-wide background: Samples included WHO grade II oligodendrogliomas or astrocytomas and initial-diagnosis grade IV glioblastomas. Study findings and constraints: Gliomas, especially low-grade, showed above-expected tissue-blood divergence; non-neoplastic patients showed below. Very few CDR3 sequences were shared between tissue and blood. Patients with low tissue-blood divergence carried a signature set of shared blood CDR3 motifs.

Sequencing used glioma tissue, nonneoplastic brain tissue, or PBMCs (not recorded which). V and J are TRBV20-1 and TRBJ1-5, with D unresolved. The sequence came from a human donor with low-grade glioma or glioblastoma, undergoing nonglioma brain surgery, or in good health (not recorded which). The CDR3 here is CSAISFIGHQPQHF. The CDR3 region has the DNA TGCAGTGCCATTAGTTTTATCGGGCATCAGCCCCAGCATTTT.